The rows below give T cell receptor beta chains drawn from one sample of a study of blood T cell repertoires in COVID-19. Libraries were prepared by immunoSEQ multiplex PCR; TCRdb keeps only in-frame clonotypes and omits some of them. The table has a few hundred thousand clones, about 88% seen once. Sequencing input: PBMCs or T cells enriched from blood (not recorded which). The receptors shown here come from a woman aged 25 to 45 who had recovered from COVID-19. CDR3s include the opening cysteine and the closing phenylalanine or tryptophan. The D gene is left open where the match is weak. Clone size is shown for a subset of rows, as once, few, many or a class of expanded clone.

NA	TRBV7-2	TRBJ2-3	TRBD2	CASSPGGAGASDTQYF	TGTGCCAGCAGCCCCGGGGGGGCGGGGGCGTCAGATACGCAGTATTTT
NA	TRBV5-4	TRBJ1-4	NA	CASSLMSEPNEKLFF	TGTGCCAGCAGCTTAATGTCCGAGCCGAATGAAAAACTGTTTTTT
NA	TRBV27	TRBJ2-5	NA	CASSGRPGGETQYF	TGTGCCAGCAGTGGTAGGCCAGGGGGGGAGACCCAGTACTTC
NA	TRBV7-3	TRBJ1-2	TRBD1	CASSSSPTGVHGYTF	TGTGCCAGCAGCTCGTCCCCTACAGGGGTTCATGGCTACACCTTC
NA	TRBV15	TRBJ1-2	TRBD1	CATSRQPLGDSRGGYTF	TGTGCCACCAGCAGACAACCCCTTGGGGACAGCCGCGGTGGCTACACCTTC
NA	TRBV7-9	TRBJ2-2	TRBD2	CASSETVGLAGELFF	TGTGCCAGCAGTGAAACAGTCGGACTAGCGGGGGAGCTGTTTTTT
NA	TRBV7-9	TRBJ2-7	TRBD2	CASSLALGSGESYEQYF	TGTGCCAGCAGCTTAGCGCTGGGTAGCGGGGAGTCCTACGAGCAGTACTTC
NA	TRBV3-1/TRBV3-2	TRBJ1-3	NA	CASSQEVLEGNTIYF	TGTGCCAGCAGCCAAGAGGTGCTAGAGGGAAACACCATATATTTT
NA	TRBV12-3/TRBV12-4	TRBJ2-1	TRBD1	CASTPTGDNEQFF	TGTGCCAGCACCCCTACAGGGGATAATGAGCAGTTCTTC
NA	TRBV2	TRBJ1-5	NA	CASSEDEGADQPQHF	TGTGCCAGCAGTGAAGATGAAGGGGCGGATCAGCCCCAGCATTTT
NA	TRBV28	TRBJ2-5	NA	CASSQGSRFETQYF	TGTGCCAGCAGCCAGGGGTCTAGGTTTGAGACCCAGTACTTC
NA	TRBV28	TRBJ2-3	TRBD2	CASRQTSETDTQYF	TGTGCCAGCAGACAAACTAGCGAGACAGATACGCAGTATTTT
NA	TRBV6-5	TRBJ2-7	TRBD1	CASSLGGTGFYEQYF	TGTGCCAGCAGCCTTGGGGGGACAGGTTTCTACGAGCAGTACTTC
NA	TRBV27	TRBJ1-2	TRBD1	CASSEGQAIYGYTF	TGTGCCAGCAGCGAGGGACAGGCGATCTATGGCTACACCTTC
NA	TRBV28	TRBJ1-2	TRBD1	CASSARDRWNGYTF	TGTGCCAGCAGTGCCCGGGACAGATGGAATGGCTACACCTTC
NA	TRBV28	TRBJ2-2	NA	CASSLGLSNTGELFF	TGTGCCAGCAGTCTGGGACTCAGTAACACCGGGGAGCTGTTTTTT
many	TRBV7-6	TRBJ1-4	NA	CASSPSGGAEKLFF	TGTGCCAGCAGCCCAAGCGGGGGAGCAGAAAAACTGTTTTTT
NA	TRBV2	TRBJ1-6	NA	CASSEGSGGYRLSSYNSPLHF	TGTGCCAGCAGTGAAGGGAGCGGGGGTTACAGGCTGAGCTCCTATAATTCACCCCTCCACTTT
NA	TRBV11-2	TRBJ2-7	NA	CASSSLLGSYEQYF	TGTGCCAGCAGCTCCTTGCTAGGCTCCTACGAGCAGTACTTC
NA	TRBV7-3	TRBJ2-3	TRBD1	CASSQGQLTDTQYF	TGTGCCAGCAGCCAGGGACAGCTCACAGATACGCAGTATTTT
NA	TRBV5-1	TRBJ1-5	NA	CASSPGVNSNQPQHF	TGCGCCAGCAGCCCCGGGGTAAATAGCAATCAGCCCCAGCATTTT
NA	TRBV27	TRBJ2-7	TRBD1	CASSLRTGYEQYF	TGTGCCAGCAGTTTAAGGACAGGTTACGAGCAGTACTTC
NA	TRBV5-1	TRBJ1-1	NA	CASSYRLNTEAFF	TGCGCCAGCAGCTATCGACTTAACACTGAAGCTTTCTTT
NA	TRBV6-2/TRBV6-3	TRBJ2-7	TRBD1	CASSFTLQGAYYEQYF	TGTGCCAGCAGTTTTACCCTACAGGGGGCCTATTACGAGCAGTACTTC
NA	TRBV6-5	TRBJ1-5	TRBD1	CASRVGTGGNQPQHF	TGTGCCAGCAGGGTCGGGACAGGGGGAAATCAGCCCCAGCATTTT
NA	TRBV10-3	TRBJ1-6	TRBD1	CAISPDTGGTSPLHF	TGTGCCATCAGTCCAGATACAGGGGGGACTTCACCCCTCCACTTT
NA	TRBV7-9	TRBJ1-1	NA	CAISTGNTEAFF	TGTGCCATATCTACAGGGAACACTGAAGCTTTCTTT
once	TRBV5-1	TRBJ1-2	NA	CASRLDSWYGYTF	TGCGCCAGCCGCTTAGACAGTTGGTATGGCTACACCTTC
NA	TRBV10-3	TRBJ2-1	TRBD2	CAISVSSGGGEEQFF	TGTGCCATCAGTGTTTCTAGCGGGGGGGGAGAGGAGCAGTTCTTC